The rows below give T cell receptor beta chains drawn from one sample of a study of glioma-infiltrating T cells. TCRdb ran MiXCR on the multiplex PCR reads and lists one entry per CDR3 protein. Here the sample spans about 400,000 distinct CDR3 sequences, about 40% being singletons. Sequencing was carried out using glioma tissue, nonneoplastic brain tissue, or PBMCs (not recorded which). All receptors come from a human donor with low-grade glioma or glioblastoma, undergoing nonglioma brain surgery, or in good health (not recorded which). Each CDR3 is given with its conserved first and last residue. The order of the fields is clone size, J gene, V gene, D gene, CDR3 protein, CDR3 DNA. D genes are given only for firm matches. Clone size is not always given. Where it is, it says once, few, many or a class for expanded clones.

>-|TRBJ1-1|TRBV12-3/TRBV12-4|-
CASSFLGGAEAFF
TGTGCCAGCAGTTTTCTTGGGGGCGCGGAAGCTTTCTTT
>few|TRBJ2-3|TRBV15|-
CATGTSTDTQYF
TGTGCGACAGGGACTAGCACAGATACGCAGTATTTT
>-|TRBJ2-1|TRBV4-2|-
CASSVDGRIGNEQFF
TGTGCCAGCAGCGTAGACGGGAGAATAGGCAATGAGCAGTTCTTC
>-|TRBJ2-5|TRBV4-3|-
CASSPRSQETQYF
TGCGCCAGCAGCCCAAGATCACAAGAGACCCAGTACTTC
>few|TRBJ2-3|TRBV3-1|-
CASSPTSTTDTQYF
TGTGCCAGCAGCCCTACTAGTACCACAGATACGCAGTATTTT
>few|TRBJ1-3|TRBV5-5|-
CASSFIGTDSGNTIYF
TGTGCCAGCAGCTTCATCGGCACCGACTCTGGAAACACCATATATTTT
>-|TRBJ2-6|TRBV12-3/TRBV12-4|-
CASSPNRATGANVLTF
TGTGCCAGCAGTCCAAACAGGGCAACTGGGGCCAACGTCCTGACTTTC
>few|TRBJ1-6|TRBV4-1|TRBD1
CASSQLQGAPNSPLHF
TGCGCCAGCAGCCAACTCCAGGGGGCCCCAAATTCACCCCTCCACTTT
>few|TRBJ2-7|TRBV28|-
CASSLLRNAYEQYF
TGTGCCAGCAGTTTATTACGAAACGCCTACGAGCAGTACTTC
>few|TRBJ2-5|TRBV6-2/TRBV6-3|-
CASTPISGSRETQYF
TGTGCCAGCACTCCAATCTCGGGTTCTCGAGAGACCCAGTACTTC
>-|TRBJ2-7|TRBV5-4|TRBD1
CASRRTGDEQYF
TGTGCCAGCAGACGGACAGGGGACGAGCAGTACTTC
>-|TRBJ2-3|TRBV7-9|TRBD2
CASSLLAAGGTDTQYF
TGTGCCAGCAGCTTATTAGCAGCGGGAGGCACAGATACGCAGTATTTT
>-|TRBJ2-3|TRBV24-1|-
CATSGGGTDTQYF
TGTGCCACCAGTGGAGGGGGCACAGATACGCAGTATTTT
>few|TRBJ1-5|TRBV20-1|TRBD1
CSAKDRVDSPQHF
TGCAGTGCTAAGGACAGGGTCGATTCGCCCCAGCATTTT
>-|TRBJ1-2|TRBV4-2|-
CASSQGSGASNYGYTF
TGTGCCAGCAGCCAGGGATCAGGGGCATCTAACTATGGCTACACCTTC
>-|TRBJ2-7|TRBV14|TRBD1
CASRRGTGFYEQYF
TGTGCCAGCAGGCGCGGGACAGGGTTCTACGAGCAGTACTTC
>-|TRBJ2-1|TRBV6-5|TRBD2
CASSYVSGSRNEQFF
TGTGCCAGCAGTTACGTTAGCGGGAGTAGAAATGAGCAGTTCTTC
>-|TRBJ2-7|TRBV3-1|-
CASSQETRGYEQYF
TGTGCCAGCAGCCAGGAGACTAGGGGCTACGAGCAGTACTTC
>-|TRBJ2-2|TRBV2|-
CASSEGKTGELFF
TGTGCCAGCAGTGAGGGTAAAACCGGGGAGCTGTTTTTT
>-|TRBJ2-3|TRBV20-1|TRBD2
CSANPNSGVATDTQYF
TGCAGTGCTAACCCCAACAGCGGGGTTGCTACAGATACGCAGTATTTT
>-|TRBJ2-2|TRBV4-2|-
CASSSAQKNTGELFF
TGTGCCAGCAGCAGTGCTCAGAAGAACACCGGGGAGCTGTTTTTT
>-|TRBJ2-2|TRBV6-2/TRBV6-3|TRBD1
CASNHPGQGITGELFF
TGTGCCAGCAACCACCCGGGACAGGGGATCACCGGGGAGCTGTTTTTT
>few|TRBJ2-1|TRBV11-2|-
CASSLGFSGEQFF
TGTGCCAGCAGCTTAGGATTCAGCGGTGAGCAGTTCTTC
>many|TRBJ2-3|TRBV6-1|TRBD1
CASSWTGQDTQYF
TGTGCCAGCAGTTGGACAGGGCAAGATACGCAGTATTTT
>-|TRBJ2-3|TRBV25-1|TRBD1
CASSEYPKGGRGLDTQYF
TGTGCCAGCAGTGAATATCCAAAAGGCGGCAGGGGGCTAGATACGCAGTATTTT
>-|TRBJ1-2|TRBV6-1|-
CAISEGLGVNYGYTF
TGTGCCATCAGTGAGGGGCTGGGGGTTAACTATGGCTACACCTTC
>-|TRBJ2-3|TRBV5-6|TRBD2
CASSLDWGRVTDTQYF
TGTGCCAGCAGCTTGGATTGGGGGAGGGTCACAGATACGCAGTATTTT
>-|TRBJ2-7|TRBV20-1|TRBD2
CSATPIRREGLYEQHF
TGCAGTGCTACTCCCATTCGGCGGGAGGGCCTCTACGAGCAGCACTTC
>-|TRBJ1-2|TRBV7-9|TRBD1
CASSPLRAQGVNGYTF
TGTGCCAGCAGCCCCCTGCGCGCGCAGGGGGTAAATGGCTACACCTTC
>many|TRBJ2-3|TRBV7-2|TRBD2
CASSLGTSGRADTQYF
TGTGCCAGCAGCTTGGGGACTAGCGGCAGGGCAGATACGCAGTATTTT
>many|TRBJ2-1|TRBV7-2|-
CASSFGRYNEQFF
TGTGCCAGCAGCTTTGGTCGCTACAATGAGCAGTTCTTC
>-|TRBJ2-6|TRBV4-1|TRBD2
CASSQGVAGSEGGANVLTF
TGCGCCAGCAGCCAAGGGGTAGCGGGGTCTGAGGGGGGGGCCAACGTCCTGACTTTC
>-|TRBJ2-1|TRBV28|TRBD2
CASTLSSGSVNEQFF
TGTGCCAGCACTTTATCTAGCGGGAGTGTGAATGAGCAGTTCTTC
>-|TRBJ2-2|TRBV7-9|TRBD2
CASLGTSRNTGELFF
TGTGCCAGCCTAGGGACTAGCAGGAACACCGGGGAGCTGTTTTTT
>few|TRBJ2-3|TRBV5-4|TRBD2
CASSSGLAGVFGTDTQYF
TGTGCCAGCAGCTCGGGACTAGCGGGAGTGTTCGGCACAGATACGCAGTATTTT
>many|TRBJ2-1|TRBV25-1|TRBD2
CASSELSTSVHNEQFF
TGTGCCAGCAGTGAACTTTCGACTAGCGTACACAATGAGCAGTTCTTC
>-|TRBJ2-7|TRBV7-2|TRBD2
CASSLSGLAGDEQYF
TGTGCCAGCAGCTTATCGGGACTAGCGGGAGACGAGCAGTACTTC
>once|TRBJ1-5|TRBV19|-
CATSPISNQPQHF
TGTGCCACCTCTCCGATTAGCAATCAGCCCCAGCATTTT
>few|TRBJ2-2|TRBV27|TRBD2
CASTPEIAGVSTGELFF
TGTGCCAGCACTCCCGAAATAGCGGGAGTGAGCACCGGGGAGCTGTTTTTT
>-|TRBJ2-1|TRBV28|-
CASSPLGARFF
TGTGCCAGCAGTCCTCTTGGGGCGCGGTTCTTC
>-|TRBJ2-3|TRBV12-3/TRBV12-4|TRBD2
CASSSTSFTDTQYF
TGTGCCAGCAGTTCGACTAGCTTCACAGATACGCAGTATTTT
>few|TRBJ2-1|TRBV7-2|TRBD2
CASTLGLAANEQFF
TGTGCCAGCACACTTGGACTAGCGGCCAATGAGCAGTTCTTC
>few|TRBJ1-6|TRBV3-1|-
CASSQGTGLPLHF
TGTGCCAGCAGCCAAGGAACCGGGCTTCCCCTCCACTTT
>many|TRBJ2-7|TRBV6-1|TRBD2
CASSLGASGSYEQYF
TGTGCCAGCAGTCTGGGGGCTAGCGGGAGCTACGAGCAGTACTTC
>-|TRBJ2-3|TRBV3-1|TRBD2
CASSQQSGLAGTDTQYF
TGTGCCAGCAGCCAACAATCGGGACTAGCGGGCACAGATACGCAGTATTTT
>many|TRBJ1-5|TRBV6-1|-
CASSEARVNKPQHF
TGTGCCAGCAGTGAAGCTAGGGTCAATAAGCCCCAGCATTTT
>many|TRBJ1-1|TRBV6-2/TRBV6-3|TRBD1
CASSYGTGWRDTEAFF
TGTGCCAGCAGTTACGGGACAGGATGGAGGGACACTGAAGCTTTCTTT
>few|TRBJ2-7|TRBV6-1|-
CASSPPGRNGVYEQYF
TGTGCCAGCAGTCCTCCGGGACGCAATGGGGTCTACGAGCAGTACTTC
>-|TRBJ2-2|TRBV20-1|-
CSARDSRTEQTGELFF
TGCAGTGCTAGAGATTCTCGGACAGAGCAAACCGGGGAGCTGTTTTTT
>many|TRBJ2-3|TRBV28|-
CASSFWGTSEADTQYF
TGTGCCAGCAGTTTTTGGGGAACTAGTGAGGCAGATACGCAGTATTTT